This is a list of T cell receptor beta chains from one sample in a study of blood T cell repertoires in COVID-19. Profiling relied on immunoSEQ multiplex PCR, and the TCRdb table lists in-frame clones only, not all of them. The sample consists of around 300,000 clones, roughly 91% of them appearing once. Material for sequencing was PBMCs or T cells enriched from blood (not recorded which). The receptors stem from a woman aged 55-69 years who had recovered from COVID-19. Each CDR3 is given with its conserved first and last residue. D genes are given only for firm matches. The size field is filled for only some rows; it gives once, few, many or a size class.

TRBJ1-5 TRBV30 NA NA TGTGCCTGGAACGGGAGGGAAAATCAGCCCCAGCATTTT CAWNGRENQPQHF
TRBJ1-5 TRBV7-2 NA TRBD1 TGTGCCAGCAGTCAGACAGGGGCCCTCAATCAGCCCCAGCATTTT CASSQTGALNQPQHF
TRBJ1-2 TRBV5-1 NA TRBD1 TGCGCCAGCAGCCCGGACAGGGTAAGGGTCTATGGCTACACCTTC CASSPDRVRVYGYTF
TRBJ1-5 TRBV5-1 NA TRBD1 TGCGCCAGCAGCCCGGGACAGGAAAATCAGCCCCAGCATTTT CASSPGQENQPQHF
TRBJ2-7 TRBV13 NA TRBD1 TGTGCCAGCAGCTTAGGGACAGGGGCCGGTGACGAGCAGTACTTC CASSLGTGAGDEQYF
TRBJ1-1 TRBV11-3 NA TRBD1 TGTGCCAGCAGCTCCACAGGGGGCGGCCTGGACACTGAAGCTTTCTTT CASSSTGGGLDTEAFF
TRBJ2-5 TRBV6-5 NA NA TGTGCCAGCAGTTACCCCCCGCGAGAGACCCAGTACTTC CASSYPPRETQYF
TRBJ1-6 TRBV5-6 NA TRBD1 TGTGCCAGCAGCTTGAGACAGGGGAATTCACCCCTCCACTTT CASSLRQGNSPLHF
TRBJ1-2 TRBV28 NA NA TGTGCCAGCAGTTCCTTCGAGGGGGGGCCCTATGGCTACACCTTC CASSSFEGGPYGYTF
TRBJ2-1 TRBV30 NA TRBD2 TGTGCCTGGAGTGATTATAGCGGGAATGAGCAGTTCTTC CAWSDYSGNEQFF
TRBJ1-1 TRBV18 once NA TGTGCCAGCTCACCGGGGGAGGGGAACACTGAAGCTTTCTTT CASSPGEGNTEAFF
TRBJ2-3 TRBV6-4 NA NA TGTGCCAGCAGTGAGATGAGCGGAGGCACAGATACGCAGTATTTT CASSEMSGGTDTQYF
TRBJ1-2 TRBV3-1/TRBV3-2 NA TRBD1 TGTGCCAGCAGCCAAGACCCGGACAGGGCTGGCTACACCTTC CASSQDPDRAGYTF
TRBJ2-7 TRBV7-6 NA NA TGTGCCAGCAGCTTAGGCCTTAGTTTTGGCGAGCAGTACTTC CASSLGLSFGEQYF
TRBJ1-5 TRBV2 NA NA TGTGCCAGCAGTGAACGGGGGTATAGCAATCAGCCCCAGCATTTT CASSERGYSNQPQHF
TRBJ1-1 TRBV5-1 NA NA TGCGCCAGCAGCTTAGAGAGCTGGAACACTGAAGCTTTCTTT CASSLESWNTEAFF
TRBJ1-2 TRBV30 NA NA TGTGCCTGGGCTACAGGGTCGGGTGGCTACACCTTC CAWATGSGGYTF
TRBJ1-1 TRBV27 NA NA TGTGCCAGCAGTTTTATCCCCAACTTCAGGGCTTTCTTT CASSFIPNFRAFF
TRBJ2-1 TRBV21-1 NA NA TGTGCCAGCCAAAAGAGAGGTGGACTAGCGGGAGGGCTACAGAATGAGCAGTTCTTC CASQKRGGLAGGLQNEQFF
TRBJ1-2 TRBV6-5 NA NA TGTGCCAGCAGAAGTGATACGGGACAAGTTTATGGCTACACCTTC CASRSDTGQVYGYTF
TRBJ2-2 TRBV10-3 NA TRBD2 TGTGCCATCAGTGAGTCCAGGACTAGTACCGGCGGGGAGCTGTTTTTT CAISESRTSTGGELFF
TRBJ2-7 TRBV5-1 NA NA TGCGCCAGCAGCTTCAACAGGGGGGGCTACGAGCAGTACTTC CASSFNRGGYEQYF
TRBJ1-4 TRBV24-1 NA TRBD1 TGTGCCACCCCTTTCGGACAGGGAAATGCAACTAATGAAAAACTGTTTTTT CATPFGQGNATNEKLFF
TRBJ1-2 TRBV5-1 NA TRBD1 TGCGCCAGCAGCTTACCACCGGGACAGGGGGCCCATGGCTACACCTTC CASSLPPGQGAHGYTF
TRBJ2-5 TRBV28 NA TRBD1 TGTGCCAGCAGTGCGGGACAGGGGGGAGGAGAGACCCAGTACTTC CASSAGQGGGETQYF
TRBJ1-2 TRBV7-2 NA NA TGTGCCAGCAGCTTACGGCGGGCTGATGGCTACACCTTC CASSLRRADGYTF
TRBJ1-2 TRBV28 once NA TGTGCCAGCAGTCGACTGACTAACTATGGCTACACCTTC CASSRLTNYGYTF
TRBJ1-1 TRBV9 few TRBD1 TGTGCCAGCAGCAACCCCGGGACAGGGGGCCTGAACACTGAAGCTTTCTTT CASSNPGTGGLNTEAFF
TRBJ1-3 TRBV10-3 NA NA TGTGCCATCCGAGCTAACTCTGGAAACACCATATATTTT CAIRANSGNTIYF
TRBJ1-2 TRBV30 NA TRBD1 TGTGCCTGGAGTGTACAAGGGGGCGGCTATGGCTACACCTTC CAWSVQGGGYGYTF
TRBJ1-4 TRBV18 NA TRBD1 TGTGCCAGCTCACCACCGAGTTCTATCGGGACAGCAACTGAAAAACTGTTTTTT CASSPPSSIGTATEKLFF
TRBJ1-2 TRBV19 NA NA TGTGCCAGTAGTTCATACCGGCGGGATTACTATGGCTACACCTTC CASSSYRRDYYGYTF
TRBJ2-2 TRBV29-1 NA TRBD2 TGCAGCGGAAGACTAGCGGGGAGTACCGGGGAGCTGTTTTTT CSGRLAGSTGELFF
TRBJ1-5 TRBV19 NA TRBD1 TGTGCCACTCGGGACAGGGGGCGCGACCAGCCCCAGCATTTT CATRDRGRDQPQHF
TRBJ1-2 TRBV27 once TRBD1 TGTGCCAGCAAGAGGGGTATGGGGGACAGAAAAAACTATGGCTACACCTTC CASKRGMGDRKNYGYTF
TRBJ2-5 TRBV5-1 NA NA TGCGCCAGCAGATCAGTCCCTTTACAGGGCCCCCGCCCTCTAGCCCCCCGGTGGACCCAGTACTTC CASRSVPLQGPRPLAPRWTQYF
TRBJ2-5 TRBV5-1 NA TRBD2 TGCGCCAGCAGCTTGTGGGCTAGCGGGGGGGCGAGAGAGACCCAGTACTTC CASSLWASGGARETQYF
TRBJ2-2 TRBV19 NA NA TGTGCCAGTAGATTAACAGGGTACACCGGGGAGCTGTTTTTT CASRLTGYTGELFF
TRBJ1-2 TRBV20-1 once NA TGCAGTGCTAGTCGTCCTCCAGACTATGGCTACACCTTC CSASRPPDYGYTF
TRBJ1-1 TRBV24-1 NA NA TGTGCCACCCGGCCAGGCGGGTCCTACACTGAAGCTTTCTTT CATRPGGSYTEAFF
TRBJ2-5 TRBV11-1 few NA TGTGCCAGCAGCCACCTGGGGGACTCATTTGGGGAGACCCAGTACTTC CASSHLGDSFGETQYF
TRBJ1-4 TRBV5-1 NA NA TGCGCCAGCAGCTTGGGACAGCTTAATGAAAAACTGTTTTTT CASSLGQLNEKLFF
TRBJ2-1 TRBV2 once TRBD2 TGTGCCAGCAGTGAGGGACTAGCGGTTTCCTACAATGAGCAGTTCTTC CASSEGLAVSYNEQFF
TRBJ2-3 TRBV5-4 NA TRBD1 TGTGCCAGCAGCTTGAGGTCGGGACAGGGAGCAGATACGCAGTATTTT CASSLRSGQGADTQYF
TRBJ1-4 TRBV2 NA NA TGTGCCAGCAGTGAACAGGGCCCAGCTAATGAAAAACTGTTTTTT CASSEQGPANEKLFF
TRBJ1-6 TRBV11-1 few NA TGTGCCAGCAGCCTCCGGGGTGGTCATTCACCCCTCCACTTT CASSLRGGHSPLHF
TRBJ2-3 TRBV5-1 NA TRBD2 TGCGCCAGCAGCTTGGGTCTAGCGGGAGTGGGGGTCACAGATACGCAGTATTTT CASSLGLAGVGVTDTQYF
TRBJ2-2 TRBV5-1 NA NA TGCGCCAGCAGCTTGGCCTGGCTAGCGGGACAGGCGAACACCGGGGAGCTGTTTTTT CASSLAWLAGQANTGELFF
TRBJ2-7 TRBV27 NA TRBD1 TGTGCCAGTCTCAGACAGGGGGGCGAGCAGTACTTC CASLRQGGEQYF
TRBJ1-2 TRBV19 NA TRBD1 TGTGCCAGTTCGCCGGGACAGGGGTCTGGTGGCTACACCTTC CASSPGQGSGGYTF